The present T cell receptor (beta chain) was sequenced within a study of neurological immune-mediated disorders. Whole-study findings and limits: None of the CDR3 amino acid sequences found in expanded clones was shared across subjects. This suggests that the TCR-beta repertoires were private in all groups. HTLV-1-associated myelopathy had the most TCR clonal expansion, and multiple sclerosis had the least, less than healthy controls.

Individuals who volunteered at a blood bank located in Maryland, USA, made up the group of healthy controls. This CDR3 contains 14 residues. Trimming shortened V by 1 base and J by 0 bases, and 6 bases separated the two germline ends. With 10-nucleotide random UMIs, 5'RACE was used to make the cDNA. Each CDR3 protein gets one entry after TCRdb re-called the 5' RACE reads with MiXCR. The sample lists tens of thousands of distinct CDR3 sequences; approximately 17% were seen once. This clonotype showed up many times. Its target is unknown. The clonotype comes from a woman in her 40s in good health. Sequenced material: PBMCs. The chain recombines TRBV12-3 or TRBV12-4 with TRBJ1-1; no firm D call. The CDR3 loop reads CASSLGFMNTEAFF. CDR3 in DNA: TGTGCCAGCAGTTTAGGATTCATGAACACTGAAGCTTTCTTT.